Listed here are 14 T cell receptor beta chains from one sample, sequenced in a study of T cells in Graves' hyperthyroidism and ophthalmopathy. Researchers amplified the TCR beta CDR3 regions from RNA transcripts. When the TCR CDR3 underwent first-round RT-PCR, the HTBI primer set was used. MiXCR, applied by TCRdb to the multiplex PCR reads, yields one record per CDR3 protein. The sample has more than 550,000 distinct CDR3 sequences, roughly 17% seen once. The source material was blood. The receptor source for this set is a man aged 45 to 65 with Graves' hyperthyroidism.

V gene TRBV5-1 combines with J gene TRBJ2-1; 7 bases align to TRBD2. The CDR3 totals 15 residues. V lost 4 bases to trimming and J lost 6 bases; unmatched junction nucleotides: 10. Germline V gene lookup returns CDR1 SGHRS and CDR2 YFSETQ. CDR3 amino acids: CASSPPVAGPNEQFF. Here the CDR3 DNA reads TGCGCCAGCAGCCCCCCAGTAGCGGGTCCCAATGAGCAGTTCTTC.

In its sample, this clonotype was seen many times. The chain joins TRBV27 to TRBJ2-6; D is undetermined. Trimming removed 4 bases from V and 3 bases from J, with 10 bases in between. The CDR3 loop spans 15 amino acids. The germline CDR1 and CDR2 sequences are MNHEY and SMNVEV (reference sequence). CDR3 loop: CASSSGWSGANVLTF. The CDR3 DNA reads as TGTGCCAGCAGTTCCGGGTGGAGTGGGGCCAACGTCCTGACTTTC.

This clonotype occurred many times. The chain carries TRBV3-1 and TRBJ2-3; 15 bases are a match to TRBD2. The CDR3 is 16 residues long. In germline, CDR1 is LGHDT, CDR2 YNNKEL (reference sequence). Trimming removed 5 bases from V and 5 bases from J; junction bases left unmatched: 5. DNA for the CDR3: TGTGCCAGCAGCTCCCGGACTAGCGGGAGGGTAGATACGCAGTATTTT. The encoded protein is CASSSRTSGRVDTQYF.

The sample holds a few counts of this clonotype. The J gene is TRBJ1-2, the V gene TRBV12-3 or TRBV12-4, with D uncertain. The CDR3 runs to 14 residues. V was shortened by 5 bases and J by 4 bases, with 14 bases between the two germline ends. Here the CDR3 DNA reads TGTGCCAGCAGTCTCCGAAGGGCCCTCTATGGCTACACCTTC. Translated: CASSLRRALYGYTF.

V and J are TRBV20-1 and TRBJ1-5; D ambiguous. CDR1 is DFQATT, CDR2 SNEGSKA, per germline (reference sequence). V was pared by 6 bases and J by 3 bases, with 12 bases between. The CDR3 contains 13 residues. The CDR3 reads CSAPRHPNQPQHF. DNA of the CDR3: TGCAGTGCCCCACGGCACCCCAATCAGCCCCAGCATTTT.

This clonotype was detected a few times. The rearrangement uses TRBV7-2 and TRBJ2-7; D might be TRBD1 or TRBD2, each matching 6 bases. The V and J ends lost 8 bases and 2 bases respectively, with 19 bases between them. The CDR3 consists of 15 residues. Germline V gives CDR1 SGHTA, CDR2 FQGNSA. In nucleotides, the CDR3 is TGTGCCAGCGCGAAGGGGGACGGGAGTCCCTACGAGCAGTACTTC. This codes for CASAKGDGSPYEQYF.

The genes are TRBV18 and TRBJ1-2; D gene uncertain. CDR1 is KGHSH, CDR2 LQKENI, per germline. The V gene lost 0 bases and the J gene lost 1 base, with 6 bases spanning the gap. This CDR3 spans 14 amino acids. The CDR3 region has the DNA TGTGCCAGCTCACCACCTTCTGTTAACTATGGCTACACCTTC. Its protein is CASSPPSVNYGYTF.

This clonotype was seen ten or more times. This rearrangement joins TRBV27 to TRBJ2-5; tentatively, D is TRBD2 (5 bases). The CDR3 is made up of 13 amino acids. Germline V lookup: CDR1 MNHEY, CDR2 SMNVEV (reference sequence). V gave up 5 bases and J gave up 3 bases, with 10 bases separating them. This chain's CDR3 is CASSPEEEETQYF. DNA of the CDR3: TGTGCCAGCAGTCCGGAGGAGGAAGAGACCCAGTACTTC.

Many counts were recorded for this clonotype. The CDR3 region is CASSFSEFHEQYF. The CDR3 nucleotides are TGTGCCAGCAGCTTTTCAGAGTTCCACGAGCAGTACTTC. J is TRBJ2-7 and V is TRBV11-2; D is unclear. The germline V gene has CDR1 SGHAT and CDR2 FQNNGV. The CDR3 is 13 amino acids. Trimming cost V 3 bases and J 5 bases, with 11 bases left between them. The complete variable domain, with remaining parts taken from reference TRBV11-2 and TRBJ2-7, reads EAGVAQSPRYKIIEKRQSVAFWCNPISGHATLYWYQQILGQGPKLLIQFQNNGVVDDSQLPKDRFSAERLKGVDSTLKIQPAKLEDSAVYLCASSFSEFHEQYFGPGTRLTVT.

This clonotype was seen many times. The chain is built from TRBV27 and TRBJ2-1, with TRBD2 matching over 10 bases. J gave up 0 bases and V 5 bases, and 10 bases lay outside the gene matches. Germline V gene sequence: CDR1 MNHEY, CDR2 SMNVEV (reference sequence). CDR3 length: 18 residues. In DNA form, the CDR3 reads TGTGCCAGCAGTCCGGGACTAGCGAGAAGGGGCTCCTACAATGAGCAGTTCTTC. Protein sequence: CASSPGLARRGSYNEQFF.

This clonotype was seen repeatedly, ten times or more. J is TRBJ2-1 and V is TRBV27; 8 bases fit TRBD2. The germline V gene encodes CDR1 MNHEY and CDR2 SMNVEV (reference sequence). J was trimmed by 7 bases and V by 6 bases; bases with no gene match: 11. The CDR3 runs to 15 residues. CDR3 nucleotide sequence: TGTGCCAGCAGCTTTTTCGGGAGGGGAGGAAATGAGCAGTTCTTC. This sequence encodes CASSFFGRGGNEQFF.

This clonotype appeared a few times. The chain employs TRBV4-1 and TRBJ2-7; 8 nucleotides align to TRBD2. From germline, CDR1 is MGHRA and CDR2 YSYEKL. The CDR3 consists of 14 residues. Trimming cost V 3 bases and J 1 base; bases outside gene matches: 2. CDR3 protein: CASSQTSASYEQYF. The CDR3 DNA sequence: TGCGCCAGCAGCCAGACTAGCGCTTCCTACGAGCAGTACTTC.

At least ten counts were recorded for this clonotype. The chain carries TRBV3-1 and TRBJ2-7, with D possibly matching TRBD1 (5 bases). The CDR3 spans 17 residues. The V and J ends lost 0 bases and 3 bases respectively, with 18 bases between them. Germline V CDR1 and CDR2: LGHDT, YNNKEL (reference sequence). The CDR3 nucleotides are TGTGCCAGCAGCCAAGAGGAATTGCAGGGTCCCTACTACGAGCAGTACTTC. Translation: CASSQEELQGPYYEQYF.

In its sample, this clonotype was seen many times. The chain combines TRBV12-3 or TRBV12-4 with TRBJ2-1, with 12 bases lining up with TRBD2. The CDR3 runs to 16 residues. After removal of 6 bases from V and 3 bases from J, the junction contained 6 bases not matched to a gene. The CDR3 loop reads CASSSTSGSGYNEQFF. CDR3 nucleotides: TGTGCCAGCAGCTCGACTAGCGGGAGCGGCTACAATGAGCAGTTCTTC.